The sample holds one count of the clone carrying this TCR beta chain. Antigen unknown. Each CDR3 protein gets one entry after TCRdb re-called the 5' RACE reads with MiXCR. Among roughly 700,000 distinct CDR3 sequences listed, around a fifth were seen once. The data were taken from a study of CD8 T cells in ankylosing spondylitis. Study-wide findings and caveats: Apparently characteristic of ankylosing spondylitis blood was a TCR beta motif (about 8 highly homologous variants).

Germline V CDR1 and CDR2: SQVTM, ANQGSEA. Trimming removed 6 bases at V and 5 bases at J, with 9 bases between. This CDR3 spans 11 amino acids. The sequenced sample consisted of blood, either unsorted or a sorted T cell fraction (not recorded which). The sequence derives from a male donor with ankylosing spondylitis. The chain couples TRBV29-1 to TRBJ2-3; D is ambiguous. The CDR3 loop reads CSVNPGDTQYF. Here the CDR3 DNA reads TGCAGCGTGAACCCCGGAGATACGCAGTATTTT.